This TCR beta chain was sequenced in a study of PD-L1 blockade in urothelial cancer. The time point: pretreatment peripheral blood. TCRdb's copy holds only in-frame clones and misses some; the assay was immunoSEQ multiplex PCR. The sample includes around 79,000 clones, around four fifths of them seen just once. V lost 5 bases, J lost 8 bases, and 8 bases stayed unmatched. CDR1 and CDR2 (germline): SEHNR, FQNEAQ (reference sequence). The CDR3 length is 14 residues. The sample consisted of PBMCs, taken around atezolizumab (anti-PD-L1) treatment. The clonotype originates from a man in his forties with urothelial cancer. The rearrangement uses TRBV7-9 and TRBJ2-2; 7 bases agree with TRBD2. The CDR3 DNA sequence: TGTGCCAGCAGCCCTCGGGGGGTAACGGGGGAGCTGTTTTTT. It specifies CASSPRGVTGELFF.